This section outlines one T cell receptor (beta chain) sequence together with its context. Its antigen remains unidentified. J gave up 6 bases and V 0 bases, and 3 bases lay outside the gene matches. The V gene's germline CDR1 is KGHDR and CDR2 SFDVKD. There are 15 residues in the CDR3. Here immunoSEQ multiplex PCR was the method, and the copy in TCRdb shows in-frame clones only, minus some. The sample comprises fewer than 400,000 clones, around 85% of which are singletons, and 2% to 2.5% rests with the top ten. The sample belongs to a study of Ad26.COV2.S vaccination and SARS-CoV-2 variants. Study summary: Donor got 5x10^10 or 1x10^11 viral particles of Ad26.COV2.S. Study findings and constraints: Whether participants received vaccine or placebo, their non-spike TCR breadth was similar. Vaccine recipients showed a spike-specific TCR breadth that was higher than in placebo recipients.

Treatment specified: about 20 received Ad26.COV2.S at low or high dose, single or two shots; about 5 received placebo; per-sample allocation not given. Following the first vaccine or placebo injection, samples were taken on day 63. Boston hosted the donor, who was an adult aged 18-55 years. The sequence was obtained from a person aged 18-65 years who received the Ad26.COV2.S COVID-19 vaccine or a placebo. The rearrangement links TRBV24-1 to TRBJ2-2, with 7 bases fitting TRBD1. The sequencing here drew on peripheral blood, taken in a trial of Ad26.COV2.S vaccine versus placebo. CDR3 DNA: TGTGCCACCAGTGATTTGCACAGGGGCGCCGGGGAGCTGTTTTTT. Translating it yields CATSDLHRGAGELFF.